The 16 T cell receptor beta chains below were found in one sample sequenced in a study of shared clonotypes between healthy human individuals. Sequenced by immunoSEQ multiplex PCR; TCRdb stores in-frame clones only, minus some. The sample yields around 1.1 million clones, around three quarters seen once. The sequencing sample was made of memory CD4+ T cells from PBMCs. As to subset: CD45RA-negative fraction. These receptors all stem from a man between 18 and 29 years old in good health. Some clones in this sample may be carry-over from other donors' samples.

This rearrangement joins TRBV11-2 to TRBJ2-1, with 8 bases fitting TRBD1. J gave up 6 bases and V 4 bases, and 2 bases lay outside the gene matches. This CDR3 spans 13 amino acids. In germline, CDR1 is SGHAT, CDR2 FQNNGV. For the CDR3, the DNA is TGTGCCAGCAGCTGGGACAGGAGCAATGAGCAGTTCTTC. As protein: CASSWDRSNEQFF.

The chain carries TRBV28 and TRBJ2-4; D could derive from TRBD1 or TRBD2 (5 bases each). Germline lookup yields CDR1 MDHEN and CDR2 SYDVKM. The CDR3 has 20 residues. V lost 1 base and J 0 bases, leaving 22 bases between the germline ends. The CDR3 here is CASSLSRGRQTRLAKNIQYF. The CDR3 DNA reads TGTGCCAGCAGTTTATCCCGGGGCAGGCAGACCCGTCTAGCCAAAAACATTCAGTACTTC.

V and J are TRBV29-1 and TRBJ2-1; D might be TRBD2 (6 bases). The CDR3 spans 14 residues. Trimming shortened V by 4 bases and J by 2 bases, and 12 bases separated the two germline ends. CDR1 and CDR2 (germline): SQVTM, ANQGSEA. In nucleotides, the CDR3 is TGCAGCGTTGTAGGAGGGTCACCCTACAATGAGCAGTTCTTC. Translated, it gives CSVVGGSPYNEQFF.

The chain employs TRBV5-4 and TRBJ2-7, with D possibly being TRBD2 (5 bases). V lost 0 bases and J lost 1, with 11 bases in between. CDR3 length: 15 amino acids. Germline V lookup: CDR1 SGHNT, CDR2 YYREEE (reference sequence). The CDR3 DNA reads TGTGCCAGCAGCTTGGACCTCGGCGGGTCCTACGAGCAGTACTTC. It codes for CASSLDLGGSYEQYF. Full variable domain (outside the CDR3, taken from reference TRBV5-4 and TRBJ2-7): ETGVTQSPTHLIKTRGQQVTLRCSSQSGHNTVSWYQQALGQGPQFIFQYYREEENGRGNFPPRFSGLQFPNYSSELNVNALELDDSALYLCASSLDLGGSYEQYFGPGTRLTVT.

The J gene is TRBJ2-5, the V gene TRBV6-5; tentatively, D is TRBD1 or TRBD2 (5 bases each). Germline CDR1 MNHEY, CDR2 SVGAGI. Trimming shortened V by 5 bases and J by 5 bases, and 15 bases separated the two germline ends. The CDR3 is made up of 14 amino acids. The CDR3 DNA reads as TGTGCCAGCAGTCCCGTCGGGGCAAGGGAGACCCAGTACTTC. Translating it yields CASSPVGARETQYF.

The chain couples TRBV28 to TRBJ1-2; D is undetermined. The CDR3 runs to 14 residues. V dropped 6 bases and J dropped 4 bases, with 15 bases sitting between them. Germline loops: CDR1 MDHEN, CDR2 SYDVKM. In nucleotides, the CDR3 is TGTGCCAGCAGCCGCACCCCCGGTGGCTATGGCTACACCTTC. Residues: CASSRTPGGYGYTF.

The CDR3 nucleotides are TGTGCCAGCATAAAGGGGGCTTCCTACAATGAGCAGTTCTTC. Translated, it gives CASIKGASYNEQFF. The V call is TRBV2, the J call TRBJ2-1; 7 bases line up with TRBD1. The CDR3 has 14 residues. Trimming cost V 7 bases and J 1 base; bases outside gene matches: 4. Germline assignment: CDR1 SNHLY and CDR2 FYNNEI.

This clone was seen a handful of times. Written as DNA, the CDR3 is TGCGCCAGCAGGAGGGAGGGGAACACTGAAGCTTTCTTT. It translates to CASRREGNTEAFF. V usage is TRBV5-1 and J usage is TRBJ1-1; D is unresolved. V dropped 5 bases and J dropped 1 base, with 9 bases sitting between them. Germline CDR1 is SGHRS and CDR2 is YFSETQ. The CDR3 runs 13 residues.

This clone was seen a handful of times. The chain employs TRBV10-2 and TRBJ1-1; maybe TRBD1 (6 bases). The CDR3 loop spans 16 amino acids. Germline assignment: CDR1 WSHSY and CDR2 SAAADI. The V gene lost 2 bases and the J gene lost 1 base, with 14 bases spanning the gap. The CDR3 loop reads CASSEPLTGRNTEAFF. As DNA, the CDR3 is TGCGCCAGCAGTGAGCCCCTGACAGGCCGGAACACTGAAGCTTTCTTT.

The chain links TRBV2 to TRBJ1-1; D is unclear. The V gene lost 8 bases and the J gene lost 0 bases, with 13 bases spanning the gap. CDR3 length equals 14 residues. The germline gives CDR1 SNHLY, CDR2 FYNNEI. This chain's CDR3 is CASESRRMNTEAFF. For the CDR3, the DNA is TGTGCCAGCGAGTCTAGGAGGATGAACACTGAAGCTTTCTTT.

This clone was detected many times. CDR3 amino acids: CASSENRDSYEQYF. The CDR3 bases are TGTGCCAGCAGTGAAAACAGGGACTCCTACGAGCAGTACTTC. The chain joins TRBV2 to TRBJ2-7, with a weak D call TRBD1 (6 bases). The CDR3 spans 14 residues. CDR1 SNHLY and CDR2 FYNNEI come from the germline V gene. The germline V and J ends were trimmed by 2 bases and 0 bases, with 8 bases remaining between them. The variable domain in full, with the rest retrieved from reference TRBV2 and TRBJ2-7, is EPEVTQTPSHQVTQMGQEVILRCVPISNHLYFYWYRQILGQKVEFLVSFYNNEISEKSEIFDDQFSVERPDGSNFTLKIRSTKLEDSAMYFCASSENRDSYEQYFGPGTRLTVT.

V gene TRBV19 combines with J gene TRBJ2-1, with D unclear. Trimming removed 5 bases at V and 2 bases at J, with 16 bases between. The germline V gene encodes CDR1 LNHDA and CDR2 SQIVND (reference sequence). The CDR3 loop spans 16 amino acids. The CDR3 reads CASSQAPGKTYNEQFF. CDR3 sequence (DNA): TGTGCCAGTAGTCAGGCCCCGGGTAAGACCTACAATGAGCAGTTCTTC.

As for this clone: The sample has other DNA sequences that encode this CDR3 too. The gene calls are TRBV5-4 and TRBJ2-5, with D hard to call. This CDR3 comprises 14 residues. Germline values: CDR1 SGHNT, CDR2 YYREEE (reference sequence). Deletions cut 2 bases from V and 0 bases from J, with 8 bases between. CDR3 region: CASSFPGYQETQYF. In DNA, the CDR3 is TGTGCCAGCAGCTTTCCGGGCTACCAAGAGACCCAGTACTTC.

The CDR3 sequence: CASSRKTSGSYNEQFF. The CDR3, as DNA: TGTGCCAGTAGTAGGAAGACTAGCGGTTCCTACAATGAGCAGTTCTTC. The chain combines TRBV19 with TRBJ2-1; 9 positions match TRBD2. There are 16 residues in the CDR3. Germline lookup yields CDR1 LNHDA and CDR2 SQIVND (reference sequence). The V segment lost 4 bases and the J segment 1 base; nucleotides outside the gene matches: 5. Together with reference TRBV19 and TRBJ2-1, the CDR3 gives the full variable domain: DGGITQSPKYLFRKEGQNVTLSCEQNLNHDAMYWYRQDPGQGLRLIYYSQIVNDFQKGDIAEGYSVSREKKESFPLTVTSAQKNPTAFYLCASSRKTSGSYNEQFFGPGTRLTVL.

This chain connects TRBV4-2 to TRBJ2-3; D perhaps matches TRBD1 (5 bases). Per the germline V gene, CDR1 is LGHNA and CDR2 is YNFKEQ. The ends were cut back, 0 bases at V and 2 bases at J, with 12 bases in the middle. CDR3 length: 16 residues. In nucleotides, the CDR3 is TGTGCCAGCAGCCAAGACCCAGGGATTCACACAGATACGCAGTATTTT. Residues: CASSQDPGIHTDTQYF.

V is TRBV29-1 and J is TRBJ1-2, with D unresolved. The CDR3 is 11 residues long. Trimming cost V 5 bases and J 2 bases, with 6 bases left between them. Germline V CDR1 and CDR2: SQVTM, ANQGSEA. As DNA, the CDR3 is TGCAGCGTTCCCCTAAACTATGGCTACACCTTC. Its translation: CSVPLNYGYTF. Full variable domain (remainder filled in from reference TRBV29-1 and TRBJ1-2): SAVISQKPSRDICQRGTSLTIQCQVDSQVTMMFWYRQQPGQSLTLIATANQGSEATYESGFVIDKFPISRPNLTFSTLTVSNMSPEDSSIYLCSVPLNYGYTFGSGTRLTVV.